One sample yielded the 23 T cell receptor beta chains listed below, sequenced in a study of OX40 agonist ivuxolimab in advanced cancers. TCRdb's table, derived via immunoSEQ multiplex PCR, lists solely in-frame clones and lacks some. The sample yields over 85,000 clones, roughly 93% seen once. The specimen comprised CD4+ or CD8+ T cells sorted from blood, sampled in a trial of the OX40 agonist ivuxolimab. The receptor set was obtained from an adult with an advanced solid tumor such as melanoma, head and neck, liver or kidney cancer.

The chain uses TRBV15 and TRBJ1-6; D unresolved. V was clipped by 2 bases and J by 10 bases, with 6 bases between them. The V gene's germline CDR1 is LNHNV and CDR2 YYDKDF (reference sequence). The CDR3 is 12 amino acids. The CDR3 region is CATSRFRSPLHF. The CDR3, as DNA: TGTGCCACCAGCAGATTTAGGTCACCCCTCCACTTT.

The chain employs TRBV5-8 and TRBJ2-7; D gene ambiguous. V lost 0 bases and J lost 6, with 7 bases in between. CDR3 size: 12 residues. Germline CDR1 and CDR2: SGHTS and YDEGEE. The chain's CDR3 is CASSLASGEQYV. For the CDR3, the DNA is TGTGCCAGCAGCTTGGCATCCGGCGAGCAGTACGTC.

J is TRBJ1-6 and V is TRBV6-6, with D possibly being TRBD1 (5 bases). V was pared by 0 bases and J by 10 bases, with 16 bases between. The germline V gene has CDR1 MNHNY and CDR2 SVGAGI (reference sequence). The CDR3 has 16 amino acids. CDR3 in amino acids: CASSYSIGRVESPLHF. The CDR3 region has the DNA TGTGCCAGCAGTTACTCGATAGGCAGGGTAGAATCACCCCTCCACTTT.

The CDR3 is CATSRDPGGLHSPLHF. CDR3 coding DNA: TGTGCCACCAGCAGAGATCCGGGCGGTCTTCATTCACCCCTCCACTTT. This rearrangement joins TRBV15 to TRBJ1-6; the D is unclear. The CDR3 runs to 16 residues. The V gene's germline CDR1 is LNHNV and CDR2 YYDKDF (reference sequence). Between the trimmed V and J ends, which lost 0 bases and 8 bases, there was a span of 14 bases.

This sequence joins TRBV7-3 and TRBJ2-1, with D maybe TRBD2 (6 bases). The V and J ends lost 1 base and 5 bases respectively, with 9 bases between them. Germline V gives CDR1 SGHTA, CDR2 FQGTGA. This CDR3 comprises 14 residues. The CDR3 sequence is CASSLSIADNEQFF. The CDR3 DNA sequence: TGTGCCAGCAGCTTAAGTATAGCGGACAATGAGCAGTTCTTC.

The V and J genes are TRBV2 and TRBJ2-3; D gene ambiguous. CDR1 is SNHLY, CDR2 FYNNEI, per germline. The ends were cut back, 6 bases at V and 2 bases at J, with 9 bases in the middle. The CDR3 has 13 residues. CDR3 bases: TGTGCCAGCAGCCCAGTCTCCACAGATACGCAGTATTTT. Amino acid sequence: CASSPVSTDTQYF. Supplemented by reference TRBV2 and TRBJ2-3, the full variable domain reads EPEVTQTPSHQVTQMGQEVILRCVPISNHLYFYWYRQILGQKVEFLVSFYNNEISEKSEIFDDQFSVERPDGSNFTLKIRSTKLEDSAMYFCASSPVSTDTQYFGPGTRLTVL.

This clone was seen a single time. The chain recombines TRBV7-9 with TRBJ2-1, with a weak D call TRBD2 (5 bases). The CDR3 is made up of 17 amino acids. With 1 base removed from V and 0 bases from J, the gap between germline ends came to 13 bases. Looked up from germline, CDR1 is SEHNR and CDR2 is FQNEAQ (reference sequence). As DNA, the CDR3 is TGTGCCAGCAGCTTAGGGCCTGCGGGCAGCTCCTACAATGAGCAGTTCTTC. It encodes CASSLGPAGSSYNEQFF.

V is TRBV10-3 and J is TRBJ2-3, with 10 bases aligning to TRBD1. Germline V gives CDR1 ENHRY, CDR2 SYGVKD. J was trimmed by 4 bases and V by 6 bases; bases with no gene match: 1. There are 13 residues in the CDR3. In nucleotides, the CDR3 is TGTGCCATCAGGGGGACAGGGGCAGATACGCAGTATTTT. Protein sequence: CAIRGTGADTQYF.

The chain combines TRBV10-3 with TRBJ2-5; the D gene is possibly TRBD2 (6 bases). There are 15 residues in the CDR3. Germline CDR1 is ENHRY and CDR2 is SYGVKD. V lost 2 bases and J 0 bases, leaving 10 bases between the germline ends. This chain's CDR3 is CAISEAGWNQETQYF. CDR3 DNA sequence: TGTGCCATCAGTGAGGCGGGGTGGAACCAAGAGACCCAGTACTTC.

The V gene is TRBV6-6, the J gene TRBJ1-3, with D tentatively TRBD1 (5 bases). The V end was cut by 6 bases, the J end by 3 bases, with 18 bases between. Looked up from germline, CDR1 is MNHNY and CDR2 is SVGAGI (reference sequence). The CDR3 sequence is 16 residues long. CDR3 DNA sequence: TGTGCCAGCAGCCCCAGTCCTTCCGGGGGTGGAAACACCATATATTTT. Its protein product is CASSPSPSGGGNTIYF.

The rearrangement links TRBV27 to TRBJ1-3; no clear D gene. CDR1 is MNHEY, CDR2 SMNVEV, per germline (reference sequence). The ends were cut back, 5 bases at V and 3 bases at J, with 17 bases in the middle. The CDR3 length is 16 residues. The CDR3 region is CASSPKVGWLGNTIYF. In DNA form, the CDR3 reads TGTGCCAGCAGTCCGAAGGTGGGGTGGCTTGGAAACACCATATATTTT.

The chain is built from TRBV28 and TRBJ1-2; D is undetermined. There are 12 residues in the CDR3. V lost 6 bases, J lost 5 bases, and 10 bases lay in between. Germline V CDR1 and CDR2: MDHEN, SYDVKM. The CDR3 nucleotides are TGTGCCAGCAGCTCCACCGGTTATGGCTACACCTTC. Protein sequence: CASSSTGYGYTF.

This clone was observed a single time. The rearrangement joins TRBV11-1 to TRBJ2-5; D not resolved. With 4 bases removed from V and 5 bases from J, the gap between germline ends came to 8 bases. Germline CDR1 and CDR2: SGHAT and FQDESV (reference sequence). There are 12 residues in the CDR3. The CDR3: CASSSGPETQYF. In nucleotides, the CDR3 is TGTGCCAGCAGCTCCGGACCTGAGACCCAGTACTTC.

The chain couples TRBV7-8 to TRBJ1-2; 11 bases align to TRBD1. The CDR3 is 15 amino acids. The J segment lost 3 bases and the V segment lost 5 bases, leaving 5 bases of the junction unmatched. Germline-derived CDR1 and CDR2 are SGHVS and FQNEAQ. The CDR3 nucleotides read TGTGCCAGCAGCCTAGGGACAGGGGGGTACTATGGCTACACCTTC. It specifies CASSLGTGGYYGYTF.

The genes are TRBV2 and TRBJ1-2, with D unresolved. The germline CDR1 and CDR2 sequences are SNHLY and FYNNEI. V shed 4 bases and J shed 0 bases, with 6 bases lying between them. The CDR3 totals 13 residues. Here the CDR3 DNA reads TGTGCCAGCAGTGGGGCACCTAACTATGGCTACACCTTC. Translated, it gives CASSGAPNYGYTF.

The chain carries TRBV6-1 and TRBJ2-2; D gene uncertain. Trimming pared 6 bases from V and 3 bases from J, leaving 11 bases between. The V gene's germline CDR1 is MNHNS and CDR2 SASEGT. The CDR3 loop spans 14 amino acids. CDR3 nucleotide sequence: TGTGCCAGCAGACGCGACGGACACACCGGGGAGCTGTTTTTT. Translating gives CASRRDGHTGELFF.

The rearrangement uses TRBV7-3 and TRBJ2-1; possibly TRBD1 for D (6 bases). Looked up from germline, CDR1 is SGHTA and CDR2 is FQGTGA. Trimming removed 1 base from V and 5 bases from J, with 15 bases in between. The CDR3 length is 16 residues. CDR3 sequence: CASSLKDRFYNNEQFF. The CDR3 DNA follows: TGTGCCAGCAGCTTAAAAGACAGGTTCTATAACAATGAGCAGTTCTTC.

The chain is built from TRBV5-1 and TRBJ2-3; D gene ambiguous. The germline V gene encodes CDR1 SGHRS and CDR2 YFSETQ. With 1 base removed from V and 0 bases from J, the gap between germline ends came to 9 bases. This CDR3 has 15 residues. CDR3 sequence: CASSLIPASTDTQYF. For the CDR3, the DNA is TGCGCCAGCAGCTTGATCCCTGCTAGCACAGATACGCAGTATTTT.

CDR3 DNA: TGCGCCAGCAGCCCCCGTCCTCAGGGAGGGTTCAATGAGCAGTTCTTC. This gives the protein CASSPRPQGGFNEQFF. The chain employs TRBV4-1 and TRBJ2-1, with TRBD2 identical over 7 bases. Germline CDR1 is MGHRA and CDR2 is YSYEKL. V lost 4 bases, J lost 6 bases, and 12 bases stayed unmatched. The CDR3 loop spans 16 amino acids.

The chain combines TRBV11-2 with TRBJ2-1; TRBD2 aligns across 8 bases. Germline V gives CDR1 SGHAT, CDR2 FQNNGV. The CDR3 length is 15 residues. V gave up 5 bases and J gave up 7 bases; unmatched junction bases: 10. The CDR3 nucleotides read TGTGCCAGCAGCCCCCCGGGGGGGCTTAGTAATGAGCAGTTCTTC. Amino acids: CASSPPGGLSNEQFF.

The V call is TRBV6-6, the J call TRBJ1-5; D gene unclear. CDR1 is MNHNY and CDR2 is SVGAGI in the germline V gene (reference sequence). V lost 2 bases, J lost 3 bases, and 8 bases lay in between. This CDR3 is built from 14 residues. CDR3 sequence: CASSYPEDNQPQHF. CDR3 coding DNA: TGTGCCAGCAGTTACCCAGAAGACAATCAGCCCCAGCATTTT.

To note about this clone: This sample includes further DNA sequences coding for the same CDR3. The chain carries TRBV27 and TRBJ1-5; 8 bases line up with TRBD1. The CDR3 totals 15 residues. Trimming removed 5 bases from V and 4 bases from J; junction bases left unmatched: 7. The germline V gene has CDR1 MNHEY and CDR2 SMNVEV (reference sequence). The CDR3 coding sequence is TGTGCCAGCAGTCCCCTGGACAGGGTGAATCAGCCCCAGCATTTT. The encoded protein is CASSPLDRVNQPQHF.

The chain is built from TRBV27 and TRBJ1-5; 9 bases are shared with TRBD1. Looked up from germline, CDR1 is MNHEY and CDR2 is SMNVEV (reference sequence). The V and J ends lost 6 bases and 6 bases, in that order; junction bases with no gene match: 6. The CDR3 runs to 14 residues. This CDR3 is CASRGGTGLQPQHF. The CDR3 nucleotides read TGTGCCAGCAGGGGGGGGACAGGGCTTCAGCCCCAGCATTTT.